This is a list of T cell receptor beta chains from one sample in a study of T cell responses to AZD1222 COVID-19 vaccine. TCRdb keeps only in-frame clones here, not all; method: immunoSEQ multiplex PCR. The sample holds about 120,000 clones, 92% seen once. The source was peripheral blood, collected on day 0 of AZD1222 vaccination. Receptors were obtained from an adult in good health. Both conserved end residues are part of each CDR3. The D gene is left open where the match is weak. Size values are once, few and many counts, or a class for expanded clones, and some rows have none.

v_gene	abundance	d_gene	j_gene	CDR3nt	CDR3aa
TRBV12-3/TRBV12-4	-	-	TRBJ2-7	TGTGCCAGCAGTTTATCTGGAAACTACGAGCAGTACTTC	CASSLSGNYEQYF
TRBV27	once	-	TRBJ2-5	TGTGCCAGCAGTCCCGGACCGTGGGAGACCCAGTACTTC	CASSPGPWETQYF
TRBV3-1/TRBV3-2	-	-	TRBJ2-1	TGTGCCAGCAGCCCCCGGAGGACGACGAACAATGAGCAGTTCTTC	CASSPRRTTNNEQFF
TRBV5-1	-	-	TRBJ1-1	TGCGCCAGCAGCGACCAGGTAGGGGGTAACACTGAAGCTTTCTTT	CASSDQVGGNTEAFF
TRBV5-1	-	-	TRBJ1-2	TGCGCCAGCAGCTTGGTGGCGGCAAACTATGGCTACACCTTC	CASSLVAANYGYTF
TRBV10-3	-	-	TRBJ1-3	TGTGCCATCAGTCACCAACCCCAGGGAACTGGAAACACCATATATTTT	CAISHQPQGTGNTIYF
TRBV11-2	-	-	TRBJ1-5	TGTGCCAGCAGCTTAGGGCTGGATCAGCCCCAGCATTTT	CASSLGLDQPQHF
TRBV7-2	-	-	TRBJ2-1	TGTGCCAGCAGGAAGACTAGTTACGGTGAGCAGTTCTTC	CASRKTSYGEQFF
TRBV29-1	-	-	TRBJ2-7	TGCAGCGTTGAACTGGAGAAGAGCAGCTCCTACGAGCAGTACTTC	CSVELEKSSSYEQYF
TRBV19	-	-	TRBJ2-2	TGTGCCAGTAGCTTTGGGGAACAAACAAACACCGGGGAGCTGTTTTTT	CASSFGEQTNTGELFF
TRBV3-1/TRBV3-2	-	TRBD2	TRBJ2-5	TGTGCCAGCACCCAGGGGAGACTAGCGGGAGGTTTAGGCCAGATACACTTC	CASTQGRLAGGLGQIHF
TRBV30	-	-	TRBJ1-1	TGTGCCTGGAGTTCGAAGGAAATGAACACTGAAGCTTTCTTT	CAWSSKEMNTEAFF
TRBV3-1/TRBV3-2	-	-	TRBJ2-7	TGTGCCAGCAGCCAGCAGGGAAACGAGCAGTACTTC	CASSQQGNEQYF
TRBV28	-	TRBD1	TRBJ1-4	TGTGCCAGCAGACCCGGGACAGCTAATGAAAAACTGTTTTTT	CASRPGTANEKLFF
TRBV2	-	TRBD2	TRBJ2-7	TGTGCCAGCCTAGGGGGCCCGGGACTAGCATCTTCCGAGCAGTACTTC	CASLGGPGLASSEQYF
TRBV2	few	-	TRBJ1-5	TGTGCCAGCAGTGACACAGCATATAGCAATCAGCCCCAGCATTTT	CASSDTAYSNQPQHF
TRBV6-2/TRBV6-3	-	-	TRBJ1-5	TGTGCCAGCAGTTTCGCGTATAGGGGGAGCAATCAGCCCCAGCATTTT	CASSFAYRGSNQPQHF
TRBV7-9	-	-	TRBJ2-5	TGTGCCAGCAGCTTCGCAGGGCCGCTGATCGGGGCAGAGACCCAGTACTTC	CASSFAGPLIGAETQYF
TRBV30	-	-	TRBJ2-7	TGTGCCTGGAGTGACGGAGGGGGCTCCTACGAGCAGTACTTC	CAWSDGGGSYEQYF
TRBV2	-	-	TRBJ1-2	TGTGCCAGCAGACAAGGAGCCTATGGCTACACCTTC	CASRQGAYGYTF
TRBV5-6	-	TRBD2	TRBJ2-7	TGTGCCAGCAGCCCGGGGGGTTGGACTAGCGATAGGGTGGCCTACGAGCAGTACTTC	CASSPGGWTSDRVAYEQYF
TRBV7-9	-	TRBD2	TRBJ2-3	TGTGCCAGCAGCTGGACTAGCGGGGAAGATACGCAGTATTTT	CASSWTSGEDTQYF
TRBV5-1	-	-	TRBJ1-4	TGCGCCAGCCGCACCGAGGGGAGTGAAAAACTGTTTTTT	CASRTEGSEKLFF
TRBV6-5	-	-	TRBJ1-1	TGTGCCAGCAGGCGGTTAGGCACTGAAGCTTTCTTT	CASRRLGTEAFF
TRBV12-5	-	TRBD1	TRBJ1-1	TGTGCTAGTGGTTGGGACAGGGGGCTGAACATGAACACTGAAGCTTTCTTT	CASGWDRGLNMNTEAFF
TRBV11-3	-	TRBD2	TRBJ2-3	TGTGCCAGCAGCTTAGGGCCCAGCGGGAAAACAGATACGCAGTATTTT	CASSLGPSGKTDTQYF
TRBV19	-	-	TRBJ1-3	TGTGCCAGTAGTGCGCAGGGTATTCGCTCTGGAAACACCATATATTTT	CASSAQGIRSGNTIYF
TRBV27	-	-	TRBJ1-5	TGTGCCAGCAGTGAGGGACCCCACAATCAGCCCCAGCATTTT	CASSEGPHNQPQHF
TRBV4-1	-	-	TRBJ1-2	TGCGCCAGCAGCCACGGCTTTAGAAAGAAGCCCACTAACTATGGCTACACCTTC	CASSHGFRKKPTNYGYTF
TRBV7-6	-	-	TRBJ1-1	TGTGCCAGCAGCTTAGCCACAGGGTTTAACACTGAAGCTTTCTTT	CASSLATGFNTEAFF
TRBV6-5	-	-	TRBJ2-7	TGTGCCAGCAGTTACCACCAGGGCGCCTCCTACGAGCAGTACTTC	CASSYHQGASYEQYF
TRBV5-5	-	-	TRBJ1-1	TGTGCCAGCAGCGACCGACCCGGTGGGCACACTGAAGCTTTCTTT	CASSDRPGGHTEAFF